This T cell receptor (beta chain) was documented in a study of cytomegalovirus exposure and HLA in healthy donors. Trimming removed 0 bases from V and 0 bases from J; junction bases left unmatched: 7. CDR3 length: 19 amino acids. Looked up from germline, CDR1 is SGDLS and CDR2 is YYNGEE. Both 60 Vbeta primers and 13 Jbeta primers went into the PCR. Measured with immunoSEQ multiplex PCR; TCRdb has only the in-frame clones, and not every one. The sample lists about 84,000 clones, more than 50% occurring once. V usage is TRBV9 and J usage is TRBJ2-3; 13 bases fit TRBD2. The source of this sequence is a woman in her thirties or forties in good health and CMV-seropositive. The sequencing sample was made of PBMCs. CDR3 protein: CASSVGLAGGWGSTDTQYF. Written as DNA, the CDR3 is TGTGCCAGCAGCGTAGGACTAGCGGGAGGTTGGGGTAGCACAGATACGCAGTATTTT.